Shown below are 14 T cell receptor beta chains from a single sample sequenced in a study of CD8+ T cells in alopecia areata. Isolated RNA was reverse transcribed into cDNA used as the sequencing template. The method was immunoSEQ multiplex PCR; TCRdb's version includes in-frame clones alone and lacks a portion of them. The repertoire consists of around 290,000 clones, none detected only once. Scientists pooled cutaneous lymph node cells and sorted them on CD4, CD8alpha, NKG2D, NKG2ACE and other markers. Input material: CD4+ T cells sorted from a lymph node. Receptors originate from a C3H/HeJ mouse with alopecia areata. MHC haplotype here: H2-k.

Concerning this clone itself: Here the gene names and germline are mouse. The read ends 4 residues before the CDR3 terminus; that terminus is restored from the germline J gene. The chain couples TRBV1 to TRBJ2-4; perhaps TRBD1 as D (6 bases). The CDR3 totals 15 residues. Looked up from germline, CDR1 is NSQYPW and CDR2 is LRSPGD (reference sequence). Trimming shortened V by 3 bases and J by 0 bases, and 10 bases separated the two germline ends. The CDR3 bases that were read are TGCACCTGCAGTGCGGGACATCTTAGTCAAAAC. Its protein product is CTCSAGHLSQN. The complete CDR3 protein is CTCSAGHLSQNTLYF.

Concerning this clone itself: Germline and genes here are mouse. The CDR3 is cut off 3 residues early in the read; its end comes from the germline J gene. This sequence joins TRBV5 and TRBJ1-6; D is possibly TRBD1 (5 bases). TRBJ1-6 is identified as an open reading frame with a role that is uncertain. Germline-derived CDR1 and CDR2 are LGHNA and YNLKQL (reference sequence). The CDR3 runs 17 residues. V gave up 0 bases and J gave up 4 bases, with 13 bases separating them. CDR3 amino acids: CASSQDRRRQYNSPLYF. CDR3 DNA (partial): TGTGCCAGCAGCCAAGACCGGCGGAGACAGTATAATTCGCCC.

Regarding this clone: Gene names follow the mouse nomenclature. The sequenced fragment ends 4 residues before the CDR3 boundary, so the rest is inferred from the germline J gene. The chain recombines TRBV13-1 with TRBJ2-5; 7 bases align to TRBD1. V gave up 6 bases and J gave up 0 bases; unmatched junction bases: 4. CDR1 and CDR2 from the germline V gene are NSHNY and SYGAGN. The CDR3 spans 14 residues. CDR3 residues: CASTLTGNQDTQYF. CDR3 bases read: TGTGCCAGCACCCTGACAGGGAACCAAGAC.

This clone was counted between two and nine times. Gene names and germline refer to mouse. The CDR3 end is not reached by the read, which stops 4 residues before it; the germline J gene fills it in. The rearrangement links TRBV1 to TRBJ2-5; possibly TRBD1 for D (6 bases). Germline V gene sequence: CDR1 NSQYPW, CDR2 LRSPGD (reference sequence). The CDR3 runs 15 residues. The CDR3 reads CTCSAESGRGDTQYF. The covered CDR3 bases are TGCACCTGCAGTGCAGAGTCAGGGAGGGGGGAC.

A few counts support this clone. The gene symbols are mouse symbols. The read gets to within 4 residues of the CDR3 end, and the germline J gene fills in the rest. This rearrangement joins TRBV5 to TRBJ1-1, with a tentative D call TRBD1 (6 bases). This CDR3 is built from 15 residues. Germline assignment: CDR1 LGHNA and CDR2 YNLKQL (reference sequence). The V end was cut by 0 bases, the J end by 1 base, with 9 bases between. The CDR3 bases that were read are TGTGCCAGCAGCCAAGAGGGGACAAAAAACACA. Translation: CASSQEGTKNT. The complete CDR3 protein is CASSQEGTKNTEVFF.

This clone has just a few counts. Mouse gene names apply. Coverage ceases 4 residues before the CDR3 finishes, and the germline J gene fills in the end. This chain uses TRBV31 with TRBJ2-5, with 7 bases lining up with TRBD2. CDR1 is GKSSPN, CDR2 SITVG, per germline. The CDR3 sequence is 13 residues long. The CDR3 is CAWSSGLDDTQYF. The CDR3 bases that were read are TGTGCCTGGAGTTCAGGACTGGACGAC.

As regards this clone: Gene names are mouse gene names. The read terminates 3 residues ahead of where the CDR3 ends, so the germline J gene completes it. The V call is TRBV13-3, the J call TRBJ1-6; 7 nucleotides agree with TRBD1. TRBJ1-6 is designated an ORF whose function remains uncertain. There are 15 residues in the CDR3. V shed 3 bases, J shed 2 bases, and the junction held 2 bases outside the gene matches. CDR1 and CDR2 (germline): NNHDY, SYVADS. CDR3 DNA, as far as it was read: TGTGCCAGCAGTGGGGGACAGACCTATAATTCGCCC. Translation: CASSGGQTYNSP. In full, the CDR3 reads CASSGGQTYNSPLYF.

Turning to this clone: Each gene name is a mouse one. Coverage ceases 4 residues before the CDR3 finishes, and the germline J gene fills in the end. The genes are TRBV1 and TRBJ2-1; weak D call: TRBD2 (6 bases). CDR1 NSQYPW and CDR2 LRSPGD come from the germline V gene (reference sequence). The CDR3 extends over 14 amino acids. The CDR3 DNA, read in part, is TGCACCTGCAGTGCCGGGACTAGAGGGGCT. Its protein product is CTCSAGTRGA. The full-length CDR3 reads as CTCSAGTRGAEQFF. Based on the CDR3 plus reference TRBV1 and TRBJ2-1, the full variable domain is VTLLEQNPRWRLVPRGQAVNLRCILKNSQYPWMSWYQQDLQKQLQWLFTLRSPGDKEVKSLPGADYLATRVTDTELRLQVANMSQGRTLYCTCSAGTRGAEQFFGPGTRLTVL.

Remarks on this clone: These gene names are mouse names. The read gets to within 4 residues of the CDR3 end, and the germline J gene fills in the rest. The chain combines TRBV13-3 with TRBJ2-1; 7 bases are shared with TRBD2. Germline loops: CDR1 NNHDY, CDR2 SYVADS. The CDR3 sequence is 13 residues long. CDR3 residues: CASSDWGTAEQFF. CDR3 DNA, as far as it was read: TGTGCCAGCAGTGACTGGGGGACGGCT.

This clone was seen a handful of times. Gene names follow the mouse nomenclature. The observed sequence ends 4 residues before the CDR3 terminus, with the missing tail filled in from the germline J gene. The chain employs TRBV19 and TRBJ2-1; D gene unclear. The CDR3 loop spans 11 amino acids. Germline V gene lookup returns CDR1 FNHDT and CDR2 SITEND (reference sequence). V shed 9 bases and J shed 2 bases, with 6 bases lying between them. The CDR3 bases that were read are TGTGCCATACAATACTATGCT. It encodes CAIQYYA. Given in full, the CDR3 is CAIQYYAEQFF.

In its sample, this clone was seen a few times. Genes and germline are mouse. Coverage ceases 4 residues before the CDR3 finishes, and the germline J gene fills in the end. The V call is TRBV17, the J call TRBJ2-5, with 10 bases that match TRBD2. Per germline, CDR1 MNHDT and CDR2 YYDKIL. J gave up 3 bases and V 0 bases, and 3 bases lay outside the gene matches. CDR3 length: 16 residues. The sequenced CDR3 bases are TGTGCTAGCAGTAGAGATCCTGGGGGGGCTCAAGAC. Protein: CASSRDPGGAQD. The entire CDR3 protein is CASSRDPGGAQDTQYF.

Details on this clone: All gene names here are mouse names. The DNA ends 4 residues before the CDR3 does, and the rest of the CDR3 is filled in from the germline J gene. The chain joins TRBV13-1 to TRBJ1-1; 9 bases are a match to TRBD1. The junction had 7 bases not matched to a gene; V was cut back by 3 bases and J by 1 base. Looked up from germline, CDR1 is NSHNY and CDR2 is SYGAGN. This CDR3 has 16 amino acids. CDR3 in amino acids: CASSAGPGQGNTEVFF. The covered CDR3 bases are TGTGCCAGCAGTGCAGGACCGGGACAGGGGAACACA.

A word on this clone: The gene symbols are mouse symbols. Coverage ceases 4 residues before the CDR3 finishes, and the germline J gene fills in the end. This sequence joins TRBV5 and TRBJ2-3; 11 bases line up with TRBD2. The germline V gene has CDR1 LGHNA and CDR2 YNLKQL (reference sequence). The CDR3 extends over 17 amino acids. The V gene end was trimmed by 2 bases and the J gene end by 0 bases; junction bases not matched to a gene: 4. CDR3 DNA (partial): TGTGCCAGCAGCCAAAGGGACTGGGGGAATAGTGCAGAA. It encodes CASSQRDWGNSAE. The whole CDR3 sequence reads CASSQRDWGNSAETLYF.

Remarks on this clone: Gene names refer to mouse genes. The CDR3 is cut off 4 residues early in the read; its end comes from the germline J gene. Other DNA sequences in this sample translate to the same CDR3. V and J are TRBV13-3 and TRBJ2-5, with 10 nucleotides matching TRBD2. CDR3 size: 14 residues. V shed 5 bases and J 2 bases; nucleotides not matched to a gene: 2. Per the germline V gene, CDR1 is NNHDY and CDR2 is SYVADS. Incomplete CDR3 DNA: TGTGCCAGCAGCAGGACTGGGGGCCAAGAC. Translation: CASSRTGGQD. The entire CDR3 is CASSRTGGQDTQYF.